The sample holds many counts of the clone carrying this T cell receptor (beta chain). As yet, its antigen is unknown. One entry per CDR3 protein results from TCRdb running MiXCR on the reads. The sample lists a few hundred thousand distinct CDR3 sequences, 12% to 15% occurring once. The source of the sample is a study of T cell repertoires in cytomegalovirus infection. For the study at large: Signatures in public TCR beta sequences pointed to both CMV infection and matching HLA type.

V lost 5 bases and J lost 0, with 17 bases in between. The CDR3 runs 16 residues. In germline, CDR1 is SGHAT, CDR2 FQNNGV. Study-wide points: The ex vivo response was dominated by HLA-C-restricted CMV-specific TCR beta clonotypes.

Sample: PBMCs. J is TRBJ2-7 and V is TRBV11-2, with unresolved D. The sequence came from a human donor in good health (CMV status not recorded). Some clones in this sample may be carry-over from other donors' samples. The CDR3: CASSTLKGGPSYEQYF. DNA for the CDR3: TGTGCCAGCAGCACTCTGAAGGGCGGCCCCTCCTACGAGCAGTACTTC.